This T cell receptor beta chain was profiled in a study of T cells in Graves' hyperthyroidism and ophthalmopathy (dated by TCRdb to about 2019). Background on the whole study: Peripheral blood was collected at initial diagnosis, before any treatment. A discovery cohort of about 96 patients, about 40 with Graves' ophthalmopathy and 57 with stable Graves' hyperthyroidism, was used to find distinguishing TCR V-J signatures. Prospective prediction of ophthalmopathy was tested in an independent validation cohort consisting of 18 to 20 hyperthyroidism patients and 17 patients who later progressed to ophthalmopathy. The 75 to 100 discovery patients were divided at random into training and test sets in a 7:3 ratio. In addition, the study compared T-cell repertoires in thyroid tissue and in blood from five or six Graves' hyperthyroidism patients. After blood sampling, hyperthyroidism patients were treated with methimazole at a starting dose of 30 mg daily, and ophthalmopathy patients were treated with high-dose intravenous methylprednisolone. The paper reports TCR Vbeta CDR3 sequencing of about 140 peripheral blood samples: approximately 41 ophthalmopathy, roughly 80 hyperthyroidism and around 17 progressor patients. Results the study describes overall, beyond this receptor: No statistical method was used to fix the sample size in advance, and group allocation was not hidden from the investigators. In validation, the model predicted progression to ophthalmopathy with 55% to 71% sensitivity and 72% to 85% specificity, a median of about 6.7 months before onset. A 13 V-J signature model separated ophthalmopathy from stable hyperthyroidism, with over 85% sensitivity and about 81% specificity in cross-validation and 80%/75% in testing. Most expanded thyroid clonotypes (frequency above 0.001) were also detected in blood, a finding suggesting that blood repertoires may reflect thyroid immune responses.

The TCR beta CDR3 regions were amplified from the RNA transcripts. A first-round RT-PCR of the TCR CDR3 used the HTBI primer set with the Qiagen OneStep RT-PCR kit. Libraries were constructed in a second round of multiplex PCR, after which size selection and purification were carried out. Paired-end sequencing of the libraries was performed with 100 bp reads on an Illumina HiSeq2000. Processing in the source paper ran as follows. SOAPnuke was used to process the raw data, throwing out any read that contained adapters or uncalled bases, had a mean Phred below 15, or lacked an exact constant-primer or identifier match. COPE v1.2.5 was used to merge the high-quality paired reads, and each unique nucleotide sequence was defined as a clonotype. Clonotypes were aligned to IMGT TRBV, TRBD and TRBJ reference segments using MiTCR v1.1. Analysis was restricted to V-J combinations with a frequency above 0.0001, which covered roughly 99% of repertoires. The TCS score was defined as the ratio of F50 (clonal expansion) to E x V (chaos), calculated using BLOSUM62-based TCRdist between CDR3 peptides within each V-J. Welch's t-statistics and random forest reduced just over 500 V-J features to roughly 13, which were used in a naive Bayes classifier (R e1071). TCRdb reworked the public reads: Q25 trimming with fastp, MiXCR clone assembly, productive beta chains retained. One record per CDR3 amino acid sequence lists the most common genes and DNA. What appears here as the V and J calls and clone size reflects TCRdb's work, not the paper's. The sample includes around 380,000 distinct CDR3 sequences, with approximately 12% observed a single time. Of the sample, more than 20% is held by the ten largest clones.

The CDR3 numbers 14 residues from cysteine through phenylalanine. Only the CDR3 part of the read is kept: 42 bases, read in frame from the first base. In the germline V gene, CDR1 corresponds to MDHEN and CDR2 to SYDVKM. Cut back by 7 bases and 5 bases, the V and J ends lie 17 bases apart. Concerning this clonotype: Its recognized antigen is unknown. Per-nucleotide qualities are absent, and no much larger clonotype sits a single base away.

Hyperthyroidism patients were newly diagnosed, with disease duration under 2 months, and aged 18 to 65 years. Any patient with an uncontrolled infection, another autoimmune disease, pregnancy or lactation was excluded. Diagnoses were based on clinical symptoms, serum thyroxine and TRAb, thyroid ultrasound and orbital computed tomography. Blood from progressor patients was collected at the time of first diagnosis with hyperthyroidism, before any ophthalmopathy symptoms had appeared. PBMCs were isolated from about 10 ml of fresh peripheral blood by Ficoll-Paque density gradient centrifugation. Progressor patients were first diagnosed with Graves' hyperthyroidism and then developed ophthalmopathy during follow-up. Total RNA was extracted with Trizol reagent, and quality was checked on an Agilent 2100 Bioanalyzer.

Sequenced sample: blood. This TCR was sampled from a man aged 30 to 45 with Graves' hyperthyroidism that later progressed to Graves' ophthalmopathy. The sequence joins TRBV28 to TRBJ1-1, with TRBD1 tentatively as D gene (5 bases match). Here the CDR3 is given as CASMVGRWGTEAFF. The nucleotides read TGTGCCAGCATGGTGGGCCGGTGGGGGACTGAAGCTTTCTTT.